This T cell receptor beta chain appears in the sequencing data of a study of blood T cell repertoires in COVID-19. Study-wide context: Donors in the United States, Italy and Spain gave samples during acute or convalescent COVID-19. Nucleic acid was either cDNA or gDNA, and it came from T cells, B-cell-depleted T cells, or PBMCs.

With 4 bases clipped from V and 9 bases from J, the junction kept 2 bases outside the gene matches. Germline V gene sequence: CDR1 SGHDN, CDR2 FVKESK. The CDR3 runs 12 residues. Original processing methods: Cell counts per sample came from amplifying reference gene primers. Clones were read by immunoSEQ multiplex PCR, and TCRdb kept only the in-frame ones, dropping some. The V and J calls and clone size were taken over from that table, and D and trimming were inferred from the DNA. The sample holds around 56,000 clones, about 90% seen once. The rearrangement uses TRBV14 and TRBJ2-4, with 8 bases identical to TRBD2. Source material: peripheral blood. The clonotype was recovered from a woman aged 55-70 years with active or convalescent COVID-19. This CDR3 reads CASSRREGIQYF. In DNA form, the CDR3 reads TGTGCCAGCAGCCGTCGGGAGGGCATTCAGTACTTC.